Described below is a single T cell receptor beta chain sequence and its context. This entry comes from a study of blood T cell repertoires in COVID-19. Looking at the study overall: The United States, Italy and Spain supplied acute and convalescent COVID-19 samples. The analysed material was cDNA or gDNA that came from T cells, B-cell-depleted T cells, or PBMCs.

Germline CDR1 reads SNHLY; CDR2 reads FYNNEI. The CDR3 sequence is 17 residues long. Trimming removed 8 bases at V and 1 base at J, with 23 bases between. Here immunoSEQ multiplex PCR was the method, and the copy in TCRdb shows in-frame clones only, minus some. In the table there are around 260,000 clones, 75% to 90% of which are singletons. Sequencing was done on a sample of peripheral blood. The chain joins TRBV2 to TRBJ1-1, with a possible D match to TRBD1 (5 bases). The sequence came from a man aged 25-45 years with active or convalescent COVID-19. CDR3 protein: CASAQRGRLRTNTEAFF. CDR3 nucleotides: TGTGCCAGCGCGCAAAGGGGCAGACTCAGAACGAACACTGAAGCTTTCTTT.